The 15 T cell receptor beta chains presented below share a single source sample, sequenced in a study of early T cells in non-severe SARS-CoV-2 infection (dated by TCRdb to the early 2020s). Receptor libraries were prepared by 5' RACE. The listed sequencing device is NextSeq 500. In-frame beta chains were kept once TCRdb had trimmed the public reads at Q25 with fastp and called clones with MiXCR. When rows share a CDR3 protein, they turn into one entry using the most common DNA and genes. The sample table shows just over 70,000 distinct CDR3 sequences, and approximately 12% are seen once. The ten largest clones represent 1.3% of the sample. Sequenced material: whole blood. The receptors shown here come from an adult who was a healthcare worker with PCR-confirmed SARS-CoV-2 infection or an uninfected control (not recorded which).

This clonotype has at least ten counts. This chain connects TRBV10-3 to TRBJ2-5; a possible D gene is TRBD1 (5 bases). The germline CDR1 and CDR2 sequences are ENHRY and SYGVKD. V was clipped by 7 bases and J by 2 bases, with 5 bases between them. The CDR3 has 11 amino acids. The DNA for the CDR3 is TGTGCCATCAAGGGGCAAGAGACCCAGTACTTC. Translating it yields CAIKGQETQYF.

This clonotype was recorded a few times. CDR3 sequence reads: CSARRGGDRGKGKGYTF. The CDR3 DNA reads as TGCAGTGCTAGGAGAGGTGGGGACAGGGGGAAGGGAAAAGGCTACACCTTC. This chain uses TRBV20-1 with TRBJ1-2; the match to TRBD1 covers 11 bases. Germline V gene data show CDR1 as DFQATT and CDR2 as SNEGSKA (reference sequence). This CDR3 is 17 amino acids long. Unmatched junction bases numbered 17, after V lost 3 bases and J lost 8 bases.

This clonotype has a count of ten or more. This sequence joins TRBV3-1 and TRBJ2-5; D may match TRBD1 or TRBD2 (5 bases each). The CDR3 is 13 residues long. Germline assignment: CDR1 LGHDT and CDR2 YNNKEL (reference sequence). V lost 7 bases to trimming and J lost 5 bases, with 14 bases between them. The CDR3 DNA reads TGTGCCAGCACCGGGACCCGAGGGGAGACCCAGTACTTC. Residues: CASTGTRGETQYF.

This clonotype was recorded at least ten times. The V gene is TRBV6-2 or TRBV6-3, the J gene TRBJ1-2; D call uncertain. This CDR3 comprises 13 residues. From germline, CDR1 is MNHEY and CDR2 SVGEGT. V lost 2 bases, J lost 14 bases, and 18 bases lay in between. CDR3 nucleotide sequence: TGTGCCAGCAGTTACCAGCTTGAGGCCTCGTGGACCTTC. Protein sequence: CASSYQLEASWTF.

The sample holds many counts of this clonotype. This chain connects TRBV20-1 to TRBJ1-1; the match to TRBD1 covers 9 bases. The V gene end was trimmed by 5 bases and the J gene end by 4 bases; junction bases not matched to a gene: 5. This CDR3 has 13 residues. Looked up from germline, CDR1 is DFQATT and CDR2 is SNEGSKA (reference sequence). In DNA form, the CDR3 reads TGCAGTGCTGAGACAGGGGGTATCACTGAAGCTTTCTTT. This sequence encodes CSAETGGITEAFF.

This clonotype occurred many times. The rearrangement uses TRBV3-1 and TRBJ1-2; TRBD1 matches 8 bases. The germline V gene encodes CDR1 LGHDT and CDR2 YNNKEL (reference sequence). This CDR3 comprises 14 residues. V shed 7 bases, J shed 4 bases, and the junction held 8 bases outside the gene matches. DNA for the CDR3: TGTGCCAGCAACCACCGGGACAGGAGCTATGGCTACACCTTC. This sequence encodes CASNHRDRSYGYTF.

This clonotype was counted many times. The chain carries TRBV7-9 and TRBJ1-1; 9 positions agree with TRBD1. This CDR3 has 13 residues. The germline V gene encodes CDR1 SEHNR and CDR2 FQNEAQ (reference sequence). J gave up 5 bases and V 7 bases, and 5 bases lay outside the gene matches. CDR3 in amino acids: CASIPDRGTEAFF. CDR3 DNA sequence: TGTGCCAGCATACCGGACAGGGGTACTGAAGCTTTCTTT.

DNA for the CDR3: TGCAGCCTTCGTGGGGCAACAGATACGCAGTATTTT. Amino acids: CSLRGATDTQYF. The gene calls are TRBV29-1 and TRBJ2-3, with TRBD1 as a possible D gene (5 bases). Germline CDR1 is SQVTM and CDR2 is ANQGSEA. The CDR3 runs 12 residues. Between the trimmed V and J ends, which lost 8 bases and 3 bases, there was a span of 12 bases.

This clonotype was observed at least ten times. The rearrangement uses TRBV6-1 and TRBJ1-5; TRBD1 matches at 7 bases. Germline V gene sequence: CDR1 MNHNS, CDR2 SASEGT. There are 14 residues in the CDR3. With V trimmed by 4 bases and J by 3 bases, 3 bases remained unmatched. The CDR3: CASSAGQLNQPQHF. In DNA, the CDR3 is TGTGCCAGCAGTGCGGGACAGCTCAATCAGCCCCAGCATTTT.

As DNA, the CDR3 is TGTGCCAGCAGTTCCAGACGAGAGGGGCAGCCCCAGCATTTT. Its translation: CASSSRREGQPQHF. V and J are TRBV12-3 or TRBV12-4 and TRBJ1-5, with D perhaps matching TRBD1 (5 bases). CDR3 size: 14 residues. V lost 4 bases and J lost 7, with 14 bases in between.

In this sample, this clonotype turned up many times. The chain uses TRBV15 and TRBJ2-5; D might be TRBD1 (6 bases). Germline V gives CDR1 LNHNV, CDR2 YYDKDF (reference sequence). This CDR3 comprises 15 residues. V gave up 2 bases and J gave up 4 bases, with 14 bases separating them. Written as DNA, the CDR3 is TGTGCCACCAGCAGACCCGGGACAAGACGAGAGACCCAGTACTTC. It is translated as CATSRPGTRRETQYF.

This clonotype was detected many times. This rearrangement joins TRBV29-1 to TRBJ2-4; D ambiguous. The ends were cut back, 5 bases at V and 0 bases at J, with 5 bases in the middle. In germline, CDR1 is SQVTM, CDR2 ANQGSEA. The CDR3 extends over 12 amino acids. The CDR3 DNA sequence: TGCAGCGTTAGTGTAGCCAAAAACATTCAGTACTTC. Residues: CSVSVAKNIQYF. The entire variable domain, with the rest obtained from reference TRBV29-1 and TRBJ2-4, is as follows: SAVISQKPSRDICQRGTSLTIQCQVDSQVTMMFWYRQQPGQSLTLIATANQGSEATYESGFVIDKFPISRPNLTFSTLTVSNMSPEDSSIYLCSVSVAKNIQYFGAGTRLSVL.

In its sample, this clonotype was seen many times. The gene calls are TRBV4-2 and TRBJ2-2; the match to TRBD2 covers 8 bases. The CDR3 is 19 residues long. Germline V gene data show CDR1 as LGHNA and CDR2 as YNFKEQ. V dropped 0 bases and J dropped 7; count of bases not matched to a gene: 16. CDR3 region: CASSQDAGRSGTFLGELFF. The CDR3 DNA follows: TGTGCCAGCAGCCAAGATGCAGGGCGTAGCGGGACATTCCTCGGGGAGCTGTTTTTT.

Many counts were recorded for this clonotype. The V gene is TRBV27, the J gene TRBJ2-7; D is undetermined. Trimming took 6 bases from V and 3 from J, leaving 6 bases between them. From germline, CDR1 is MNHEY and CDR2 SMNVEV (reference sequence). This CDR3 comprises 11 residues. CDR3 protein: CASSPIYEQYF. The CDR3 DNA follows: TGTGCCAGCAGCCCGATCTACGAGCAGTACTTC.

Ten or more counts support this clonotype. This chain links TRBV27 with TRBJ2-5; 7 bases fit TRBD1. CDR3 length equals 16 residues. Losses at the gene ends were 5 bases for V and 3 bases for J; bases not matched to a gene: 12. From germline, CDR1 is MNHEY and CDR2 SMNVEV (reference sequence). The CDR3 loop reads CASSTLSGTAEETQYF. Here the CDR3 DNA reads TGTGCCAGCAGTACTCTATCCGGGACAGCCGAAGAGACCCAGTACTTC.